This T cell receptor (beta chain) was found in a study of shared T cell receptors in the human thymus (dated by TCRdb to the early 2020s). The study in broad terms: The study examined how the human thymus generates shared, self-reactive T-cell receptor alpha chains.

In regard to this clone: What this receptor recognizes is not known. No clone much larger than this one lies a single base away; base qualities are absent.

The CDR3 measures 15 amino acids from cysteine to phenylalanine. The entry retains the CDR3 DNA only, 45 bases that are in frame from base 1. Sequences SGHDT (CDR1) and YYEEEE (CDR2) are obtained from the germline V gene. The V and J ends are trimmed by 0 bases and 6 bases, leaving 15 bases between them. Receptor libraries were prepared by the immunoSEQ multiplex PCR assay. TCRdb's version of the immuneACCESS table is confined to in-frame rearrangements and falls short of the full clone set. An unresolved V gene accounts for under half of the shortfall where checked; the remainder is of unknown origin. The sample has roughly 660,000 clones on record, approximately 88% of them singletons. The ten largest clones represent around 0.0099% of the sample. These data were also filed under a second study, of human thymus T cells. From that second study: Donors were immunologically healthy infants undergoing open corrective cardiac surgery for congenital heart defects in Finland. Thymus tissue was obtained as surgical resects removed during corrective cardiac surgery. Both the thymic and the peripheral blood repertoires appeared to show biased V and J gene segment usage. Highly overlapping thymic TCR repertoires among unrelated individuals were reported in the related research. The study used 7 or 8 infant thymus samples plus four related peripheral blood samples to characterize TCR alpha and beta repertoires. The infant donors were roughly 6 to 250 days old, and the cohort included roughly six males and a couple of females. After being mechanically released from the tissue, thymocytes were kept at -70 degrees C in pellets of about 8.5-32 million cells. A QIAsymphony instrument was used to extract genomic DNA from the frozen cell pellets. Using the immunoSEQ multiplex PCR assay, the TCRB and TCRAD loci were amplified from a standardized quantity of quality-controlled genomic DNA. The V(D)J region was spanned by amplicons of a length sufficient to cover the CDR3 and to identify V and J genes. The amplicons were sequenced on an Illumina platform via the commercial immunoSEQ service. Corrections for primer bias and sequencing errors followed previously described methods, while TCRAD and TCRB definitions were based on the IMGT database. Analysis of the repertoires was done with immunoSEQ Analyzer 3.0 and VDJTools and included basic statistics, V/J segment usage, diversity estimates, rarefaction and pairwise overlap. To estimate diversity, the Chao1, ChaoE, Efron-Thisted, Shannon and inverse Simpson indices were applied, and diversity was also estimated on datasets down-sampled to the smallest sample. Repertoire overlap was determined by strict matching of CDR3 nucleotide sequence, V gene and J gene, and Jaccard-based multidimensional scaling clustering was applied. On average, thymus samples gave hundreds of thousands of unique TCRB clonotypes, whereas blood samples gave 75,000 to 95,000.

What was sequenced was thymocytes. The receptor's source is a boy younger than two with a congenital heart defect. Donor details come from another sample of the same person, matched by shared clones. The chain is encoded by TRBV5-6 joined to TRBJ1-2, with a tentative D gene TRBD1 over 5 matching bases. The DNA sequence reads TGTGCCAGCAGCTTGGGGGAGGGACGTCGCGATGGCTACACCTTC. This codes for CASSLGEGRRDGYTF.